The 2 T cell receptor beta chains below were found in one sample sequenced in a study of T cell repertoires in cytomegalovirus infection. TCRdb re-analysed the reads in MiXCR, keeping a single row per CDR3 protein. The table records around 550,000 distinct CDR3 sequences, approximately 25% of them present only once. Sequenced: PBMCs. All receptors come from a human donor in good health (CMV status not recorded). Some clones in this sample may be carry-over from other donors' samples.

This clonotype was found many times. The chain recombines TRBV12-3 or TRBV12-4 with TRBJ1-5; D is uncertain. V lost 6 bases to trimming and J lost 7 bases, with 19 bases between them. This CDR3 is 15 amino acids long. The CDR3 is CASSPGGGVRQPQHF. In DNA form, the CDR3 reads TGTGCCAGCAGCCCCGGCGGAGGAGTAAGACAGCCCCAGCATTTT.

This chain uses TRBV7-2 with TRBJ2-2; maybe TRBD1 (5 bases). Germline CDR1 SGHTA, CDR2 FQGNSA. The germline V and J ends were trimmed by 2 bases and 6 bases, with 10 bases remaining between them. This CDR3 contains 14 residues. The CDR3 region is CASSLNQGSGELFF. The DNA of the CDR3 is TGTGCCAGCAGCTTAAATCAGGGTTCCGGGGAGCTGTTTTTT. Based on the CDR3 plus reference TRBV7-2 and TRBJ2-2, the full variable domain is GAGVSQSPSNKVTEKGKDVELRCDPISGHTALYWYRQSLGQGLEFLIYFQGNSAPDKSGLPSDRFSAERTGGSVSTLTIQRTQQEDSAVYLCASSLNQGSGELFFGEGSRLTVL.